A selection of T cell receptor beta chains follows, all from one sample in a study of cytomegalovirus exposure and HLA in healthy donors. TCRdb keeps only in-frame clones here, not all; method: immunoSEQ multiplex PCR. The data hold roughly 70,000 clones, with 74% observed a single time. The sequenced sample was PBMCs. Receptors originate from a human donor in good health. Both conserved end residues are part of each CDR3. A D gene is named only where the DNA matches it firmly. Clone size is given for some rows only: seen once, a few or many times, or a class if the clone is expanded.

J: TRBJ1-3
length: 14
V: TRBV5-4
size: once
D: .
DNA: TGTGCCAGCAGCTTGAGGGGATCTGGAAACACCATATATTTT
CDR3: CASSLRGSGNTIYF

J: TRBJ2-7
length: 17
V: TRBV11-1
size: .
D: TRBD2
DNA: TGTGCCAGCAGCCCGAGGGGGTCAGCGGGAGTAGGCTACGAGCAGTACTTC
CDR3: CASSPRGSAGVGYEQYF

J: TRBJ2-5
length: 16
V: TRBV19
size: .
D: .
DNA: TGTGCCAGTAGGACTAAAACGAGCGGAGCTAAAGAGACCCAGTACTTC
CDR3: CASRTKTSGAKETQYF

J: TRBJ2-7
length: 14
V: TRBV27
size: .
D: .
DNA: TGTGCCAGCAGTTTATCTTACCCCCCCTACGAGCAGTACTTC
CDR3: CASSLSYPPYEQYF

J: TRBJ2-7
length: 14
V: TRBV5-1
size: once
D: TRBD2
DNA: TGCGCCAGCTCTGCTATAGCGGGAGAACACGAGCAGTACTTC
CDR3: CASSAIAGEHEQYF

J: TRBJ2-7
length: 13
V: TRBV18
size: once
D: TRBD1
DNA: TGTGCCAGCTCAGGGACAGGGGCATCCGAGCAGTACTTC
CDR3: CASSGTGASEQYF

J: TRBJ2-7
length: 16
V: TRBV5-4
size: once
D: TRBD2
DNA: TGTGCCAGCAGCTTGGGGTCTAGCGGGAGAGGGGACGAGCAGTACTTC
CDR3: CASSLGSSGRGDEQYF

J: TRBJ1-1
length: 12
V: TRBV30
size: .
D: .
DNA: TGTGCCTGGGACACAGGGAACACTGAAGCTTTCTTT
CDR3: CAWDTGNTEAFF

J: TRBJ2-7
length: 14
V: TRBV2
size: .
D: .
DNA: TGTGCCAGCAGCGTTATAGGGGGATCGGGCGAGCAGTACTTC
CDR3: CASSVIGGSGEQYF

J: TRBJ2-2
length: 15
V: TRBV5-1
size: .
D: .
DNA: TGCGCCACCAGGTCGGACACCAGCTTCACCGGGGAGCTGTTTTTT
CDR3: CATRSDTSFTGELFF

J: TRBJ2-1
length: 15
V: TRBV11-1
size: few
D: TRBD2
DNA: TGTGCCAGCAGCTTATCTAGCGGGATATACAATGAGCAGTTCTTC
CDR3: CASSLSSGIYNEQFF

J: TRBJ1-6
length: 14
V: TRBV28
size: .
D: .
DNA: TGTGCCAGCAGGGCGGGGTTGGGGAATTCACCCCTCCACTTT
CDR3: CASRAGLGNSPLHF

J: TRBJ2-1
length: 16
V: TRBV27
size: .
D: .
DNA: TGTGCCAGCAGTTTAACGGACGGGAGTTCCTACAATGAGCAGTTCTTC
CDR3: CASSLTDGSSYNEQFF

J: TRBJ1-2
length: 14
V: TRBV6-1
size: .
D: TRBD1
DNA: TGTGCCAGCAGCGTTCAGGGGGCGAACTATGGCTACACCTTC
CDR3: CASSVQGANYGYTF

J: TRBJ1-2
length: 19
V: TRBV4-1
size: .
D: .
DNA: TGCGCCAGCAGCCAAGATCGATCCCGGACAAAAAGCGAGAACTATGGCTACACCTTC
CDR3: CASSQDRSRTKSENYGYTF

J: TRBJ2-7
length: 13
V: TRBV29-1
size: .
D: TRBD1
DNA: TGCAGCGTTGGGACAGGGGAGGTCGACGAGCAGTACTTC
CDR3: CSVGTGEVDEQYF

J: TRBJ2-1
length: 14
V: TRBV2
size: once
D: .
DNA: TGTGCCAGCAGCCTGGACAACTCCTACAATGAGCAGTTCTTC
CDR3: CASSLDNSYNEQFF